The 20 T cell receptor beta chains in this list originate from one sample, sequenced in a study of blood T cell repertoires in COVID-19. Assay used: immunoSEQ multiplex PCR; TCRdb lists only in-frame clones, some missing. There are about 400,000 clones in the sample; around 87% occur only once, and more than 0.85% lies in the top ten. The sample was PBMCs or T cells enriched from blood (not recorded which). These receptors originate from a woman in her 30s with acute COVID-19.

This sequence joins TRBV6-2 or TRBV6-3 and TRBJ1-5; weak D call: TRBD1 (6 bases). Per the germline V gene, CDR1 is MNHEY and CDR2 is SVGEGT. CDR3 length: 15 amino acids. V dropped 5 bases and J dropped 4 bases, with 15 bases sitting between them. The CDR3 DNA reads as TGTGCCAGCAGTCTGAGGGACACTGGGAATCAGCCCCAGCATTTT. Its translation is CASSLRDTGNQPQHF.

The rearrangement links TRBV21-1 to TRBJ1-6. TRBV21-1 is a known pseudogene. The CDR3 has 16 amino acids. The CDR3 sequence: CASITSYGGRSSPLHF. The CDR3 region has the DNA TGTGCCAGCATCACCAGCTACGGGGGGCGCAGTTCACCCCTCCACTTT.

The chain couples TRBV24-1 to TRBJ2-1; 10 bases line up with TRBD2. CDR1 is KGHDR, CDR2 SFDVKD, per germline. CDR3 length: 16 residues. V lost 0 bases, J lost 6 bases, and 4 bases stayed unmatched. The CDR3 loop is CATSDLTSGAPNEQFF. In DNA form, the CDR3 reads TGTGCCACCAGTGATTTGACTAGCGGGGCACCCAATGAGCAGTTCTTC.

The chain links TRBV18 to TRBJ2-7, with 9 nucleotides matching TRBD1. Trimming took 5 bases from V and 7 from J; bases not matched to a gene: 9. This CDR3 is 14 amino acids long. Germline assignment: CDR1 KGHSH and CDR2 LQKENI. For the CDR3, the DNA is TGTGCCAGCTCATCATCGGGACAGGGATGGGAGCAGTACTTC. This gives the protein CASSSSGQGWEQYF.

This clone appeared a single time. The rearrangement uses TRBV10-1 and TRBJ2-7, with D possibly being TRBD2 (6 bases). Trimming removed 8 bases from V and 2 bases from J, with 16 bases in between. This CDR3 has 14 residues. CDR1 is WNHNN, CDR2 SYGVQD, per germline (reference sequence). In DNA, the CDR3 is TGCGCCAGCGGGCGGGGAACGGATCCCTACGAGCAGTACTTC. Its protein product is CASGRGTDPYEQYF.

This clone was observed a single time. The rearrangement links TRBV7-2 to TRBJ2-1; perhaps TRBD2 as D (6 bases). CDR1 is SGHTA and CDR2 is FQGNSA in the germline V gene. The CDR3 spans 13 residues. Trimming pared 1 base from V and 5 bases from J, leaving 6 bases between. In nucleotides, the CDR3 is TGTGCCAGCAGCTTAGTAGCGGACAATGAGCAGTTCTTC. This encodes CASSLVADNEQFF.

The chain is built from TRBV7-9 and TRBJ2-3; TRBD2 is a possible D gene (5 bases). V was trimmed by 2 bases and J by 2 bases, leaving 14 bases between them. Germline V gene sequence: CDR1 SEHNR, CDR2 FQNEAQ (reference sequence). This CDR3 has 16 residues. CDR3: CASSLSLGSPTDTQYF. The CDR3 DNA is TGTGCCAGCAGCTTATCCCTAGGGAGTCCCACAGATACGCAGTATTTT.

V and J are TRBV6-1 and TRBJ2-5; no clear D gene. The CDR3 is 12 amino acids. V dropped 2 bases and J dropped 4 bases, with 5 bases sitting between them. Germline-derived CDR1 and CDR2 are MNHNS and SASEGT. CDR3 sequence (DNA): TGTGCCAGCAGTGAATACAGAGAGACCCAGTACTTC. Amino acids: CASSEYRETQYF.

The genes are TRBV24-1 and TRBJ1-5; the match to TRBD1 covers 7 bases. The length of the CDR3 is 15 residues. Unmatched junction bases numbered 5, after V lost 4 bases and J lost 3 bases. Germline V CDR1 and CDR2: KGHDR, SFDVKD. The CDR3 is CATSELQGTNQPQHF. CDR3 coding DNA: TGTGCCACCAGTGAACTACAGGGGACCAATCAGCCCCAGCATTTT.

V and J are TRBV29-1 and TRBJ1-2, with 10 bases lining up with TRBD1. Germline values: CDR1 SQVTM, CDR2 ANQGSEA. V shed 4 bases and J 8 bases; nucleotides not matched to a gene: 10. This CDR3 spans 14 amino acids. The CDR3 nucleotides read TGCAGCGTTGGCCCACTCGGGACAGGGGAAGGCTACACCTTC. It is translated as CSVGPLGTGEGYTF.

V is TRBV18 and J is TRBJ1-1, with 10 bases that match TRBD1. Losses at the gene ends were 0 bases for V and 4 bases for J; bases not matched to a gene: 2. The CDR3 runs to 15 residues. The germline CDR1 and CDR2 sequences are KGHSH and LQKENI. DNA of the CDR3: TGTGCCAGCTCACCACCGGGACAGGGGCGCACTGAAGCTTTCTTT. This sequence encodes CASSPPGQGRTEAFF.

The chain recombines TRBV6-2 or TRBV6-3 with TRBJ1-6, with TRBD1 matching 7 bases. Germline V CDR1 and CDR2: MNHEY, SVGEGT. V trimming: 4 bases; J trimming: 7 bases; junction bases outside the gene matches: 4. The CDR3 consists of 14 residues. The CDR3 nucleotides are TGTGCCAGCAGTTGGGGGGACAGAAATTCACCCCTCCACTTT. Protein sequence: CASSWGDRNSPLHF.

The sample holds one count of this clone. This chain connects TRBV27 to TRBJ1-3; 7 bases fit TRBD1. Germline CDR1 is MNHEY and CDR2 is SMNVEV (reference sequence). This CDR3 has 15 amino acids. J lost 0 bases, V lost 4 bases, and 3 bases had no gene match. CDR3: CASSSQGGSGNTIYF. The CDR3 nucleotides are TGTGCCAGCAGTTCTCAGGGGGGCTCTGGAAACACCATATATTTT.

The rearrangement joins TRBV6-4 to TRBJ1-4, with 7 bases that match TRBD1. CDR1 and CDR2 (germline): MRHNA, SNTAGT. V lost 2 bases to trimming and J lost 6 bases; unmatched junction nucleotides: 6. This CDR3 region has 15 residues. The CDR3 loop reads CASSDTRGQDEKLFF. The CDR3 region has the DNA TGTGCCAGCAGTGACACGAGGGGGCAGGATGAAAAACTGTTTTTT.

V gene TRBV5-1 combines with J gene TRBJ1-2, with 7 positions matching TRBD1. CDR1 is SGHRS and CDR2 is YFSETQ in the germline V gene. The CDR3 totals 14 residues. Trimming removed 0 bases from V and 4 bases from J; junction bases left unmatched: 3. The chain's CDR3 is CASSLDRGGYGYTF. The CDR3 region has the DNA TGCGCCAGCAGCTTGGACAGGGGAGGCTATGGCTACACCTTC.

The chain uses TRBV7-2 and TRBJ1-6; TRBD1 matches 12 bases. This CDR3 has 18 amino acids. The trim removed 5 bases at V and 10 bases at J, leaving 15 bases unmatched. CDR1 is SGHTA and CDR2 is FQGNSA in the germline V gene. CDR3 in DNA: TGTGCCAGCAGCCCACTTAGGGGGACAGGGGGCTTTGCCTCACCCCTCCACTTT. It specifies CASSPLRGTGGFASPLHF.

This clone was seen only once. The CDR3 reads CASSFNAGSEQYF. CDR3 in DNA: TGTGCCAGCAGTTTTAATGCGGGTTCCGAGCAGTACTTC. The chain recombines TRBV28 with TRBJ2-7; a possible D gene is TRBD2 (5 bases). The CDR3 covers 13 residues. CDR1 is MDHEN, CDR2 SYDVKM, per germline. The V gene lost 3 bases and the J gene lost 6 bases, with 12 bases spanning the gap.

The sample holds one count of this clone. The V gene is TRBV5-5, the J gene TRBJ2-7; 8 bases line up with TRBD1. This CDR3 has 14 amino acids. J gave up 2 bases and V 4 bases, and 5 bases lay outside the gene matches. The V gene's germline CDR1 is SGHKS and CDR2 YYEKEE (reference sequence). DNA of the CDR3: TGTGCCAGCAGCCGGACAGGGCAACCCTACGAGCAGTACTTC. Residues: CASSRTGQPYEQYF. Variable domain in full (rest from reference TRBV5-5 and TRBJ2-7): DAGVTQSPTHLIKTRGQQVTLRCSPISGHKSVSWYQQVLGQGPQFIFQYYEKEERGRGNFPDRFSARQFPNYSSELNVNALLLGDSALYLCASSRTGQPYEQYFGPGTRLTVT.

V gene TRBV19 combines with J gene TRBJ1-2; weak D call: TRBD1 (6 bases). The CDR3 length is 14 residues. Germline CDR1 is LNHDA and CDR2 is SQIVND (reference sequence). Trimming removed 4 bases from V and 4 bases from J, with 13 bases in between. CDR3 DNA sequence: TGTGCCAGTAGTAATGGGGACAAAAGCTATGGCTACACCTTC. Translated, it gives CASSNGDKSYGYTF. The entire variable domain, with the rest obtained from reference TRBV19 and TRBJ1-2, is as follows: DGGITQSPKYLFRKEGQNVTLSCEQNLNHDAMYWYRQDPGQGLRLIYYSQIVNDFQKGDIAEGYSVSREKKESFPLTVTSAQKNPTAFYLCASSNGDKSYGYTFGSGTRLTVV.

The chain couples TRBV10-3 to TRBJ2-3; 9 positions match TRBD2. This CDR3 has 16 residues. Germline lookup yields CDR1 ENHRY and CDR2 SYGVKD. Germline trimming cut 2 bases from V and 5 bases from J; bases unmatched to any gene: 8. The CDR3 loop is CAISEGQRGVKDTQYF. As DNA, the CDR3 is TGTGCCATCAGTGAGGGCCAGCGGGGGGTGAAAGATACGCAGTATTTT.